Presented here are 10 T cell receptor beta chains from one specimen sequenced in a study of blood T cell repertoires in COVID-19. The data were produced by immunoSEQ multiplex PCR, yet TCRdb's version contains in-frame clones alone and is incomplete. There are some 130,000 clones in the sample; about 80% occur only once, and approximately 6% lies in the top ten. The source material was PBMCs or T cells enriched from blood (not recorded which). These receptors all stem from a woman aged 50 to 60 who had recovered from COVID-19.

V and J are TRBV7-9 and TRBJ2-1; D gene ambiguous. The CDR3 sequence is 12 residues long. Germline V gene sequence: CDR1 SEHNR, CDR2 FQNEAQ (reference sequence). The ends were cut back, 3 bases at V and 12 bases at J, with 12 bases in the middle. The CDR3 spells CASSFAELAQFF. The CDR3 DNA reads as TGTGCCAGCAGCTTTGCGGAACTCGCGCAGTTCTTC. The full variable domain, completed using reference TRBV7-9 and TRBJ2-1, is DTGVSQNPRHKITKRGQNVTFRCDPISEHNRLYWYRQTLGQGPEFLTYFQNEAQLEKSRLLSDRFSAERPKGSFSTLEIQRTEQGDSAMYLCASSFAELAQFFGPGTRLTVL.

This chain uses TRBV3-1 (or the pseudogene TRBV3-2) with TRBJ1-1; 9 nucleotides align to TRBD1. Germline values: CDR1 LGHDT, CDR2 YNNKEL (reference sequence). Unmatched junction bases numbered 9, after V lost 2 bases and J lost 5 bases. This CDR3 has 16 residues. This CDR3 reads CASSQTGGAGYTEAFF. The CDR3, as DNA: TGTGCCAGCAGCCAAACAGGGGGCGCCGGGTATACTGAAGCTTTCTTT.

The chain couples TRBV6-4 to TRBJ1-4; D is perhaps TRBD1 (5 bases). CDR3 length: 16 amino acids. From germline, CDR1 is MRHNA and CDR2 SNTAGT. The CDR3 region is CDTIERDSGTNEKLFF. The CDR3 DNA reads TGTGACACGATTGAACGGGACTCTGGAACTAATGAAAAACTGTTTTTT.

V and J are TRBV6-5 and TRBJ2-2, with D maybe TRBD1 (5 bases). Germline lookup yields CDR1 MNHEY and CDR2 SVGAGI. The CDR3 is 13 residues long. The V end lost 7 bases, the J end lost 3 bases, and 9 bases lay between the germline ends. CDR3: CASKDRYTGELFF. The CDR3 DNA reads as TGTGCCAGCAAAGACAGATACACCGGGGAGCTGTTTTTT.

This clone was recorded only once. V and J are TRBV19 and TRBJ1-5; 8 bases fit TRBD1. After removal of 7 bases from V and 4 bases from J, the junction contained 9 bases not matched to a gene. This CDR3 comprises 15 residues. The germline gives CDR1 LNHDA, CDR2 SQIVND (reference sequence). Here the CDR3 reads CASNYQGAGNQPQHF. The CDR3 DNA reads as TGTGCCAGTAATTACCAGGGGGCAGGAAATCAGCCCCAGCATTTT. The variable domain in full, completed from reference TRBV19 and TRBJ1-5, reads DGGITQSPKYLFRKEGQNVTLSCEQNLNHDAMYWYRQDPGQGLRLIYYSQIVNDFQKGDIAEGYSVSREKKESFPLTVTSAQKNPTAFYLCASNYQGAGNQPQHFGDGTRLSIL.

The chain employs TRBV5-5 and TRBJ1-2; 10 nucleotides line up with TRBD1. The CDR3 loop spans 15 amino acids. V lost 4 bases, J lost 5 bases, and 8 bases stayed unmatched. CDR1 and CDR2 (germline): SGHKS, YYEKEE (reference sequence). The CDR3 DNA sequence: TGTGCCAGCAGCCTACGAGGGACAGGGGATTATGGCTACACCTTC. Translating it yields CASSLRGTGDYGYTF.

This clone was observed a handful of times. This chain links TRBV12-3 or TRBV12-4 with TRBJ2-1; no definite D call. This CDR3 is 12 amino acids long. The V and J ends lost 5 bases and 7 bases respectively, with 9 bases between them. CDR3 sequence: CASSPDENEQFF. CDR3 nucleotides: TGTGCCAGCAGTCCCGATGAGAATGAGCAGTTCTTC.

The count of this clone is one. This sequence joins TRBV3-1 (or the pseudogene TRBV3-2) and TRBJ2-3; 11 nucleotides align to TRBD2. This CDR3 has 17 amino acids. Germline assignment: CDR1 LGHDT and CDR2 YNNKEL (reference sequence). V dropped 4 bases and J dropped 1; count of bases not matched to a gene: 7. CDR3 region: CASSPQFSGGGTDTQYF. CDR3 nucleotides: TGTGCCAGCAGCCCCCAGTTTAGCGGGGGGGGCACAGATACGCAGTATTTT.

V gene TRBV19 combines with J gene TRBJ2-1, with 10 bases aligning to TRBD2. This CDR3 contains 16 residues. The J segment lost 4 bases and the V segment lost 2 bases, leaving 5 bases of the junction unmatched. Germline values: CDR1 LNHDA, CDR2 SQIVND (reference sequence). The DNA for the CDR3 is TGTGCCAGTAGTATATTTGGGACTAGCGATTACAATGAGCAGTTCTTC. Translation gives CASSIFGTSDYNEQFF. Using reference TRBV19 and TRBJ2-1 for the parts outside the CDR3, the full variable domain is DGGITQSPKYLFRKEGQNVTLSCEQNLNHDAMYWYRQDPGQGLRLIYYSQIVNDFQKGDIAEGYSVSREKKESFPLTVTSAQKNPTAFYLCASSIFGTSDYNEQFFGPGTRLTVL.

The genes are TRBV7-8 and TRBJ1-1; tentative D call: TRBD1 (6 bases). V was pared by 0 bases and J by 8 bases, with 13 bases between. The length of the CDR3 is 14 residues. Germline loops: CDR1 SGHVS, CDR2 FQNEAQ. CDR3 loop: CASSLAAMGAEAFF. In DNA form, the CDR3 reads TGTGCCAGCAGCTTAGCCGCTATGGGGGCCGAAGCTTTCTTT.